These 26 T cell receptor beta chains came from one sample sequenced in a study of shared clonotypes between healthy human individuals. Assay: immunoSEQ multiplex PCR; the TCRdb copy retains only in-frame clones and omits some. The repertoire holds approximately 500,000 clones, with roughly 80% as singletons. Material: PBMCs. The receptor source for this set is a woman aged 40 to 49 in good health. Some clones in this sample may be carry-over from other donors' samples.

The V gene is TRBV11-2, the J gene TRBJ1-2; D is ambiguous. This CDR3 has 13 amino acids. The ends were cut back, 0 bases at V and 6 bases at J, with 8 bases in the middle. Germline V gene sequence: CDR1 SGHAT, CDR2 FQNNGV. The CDR3 DNA reads TGTGCCAGCAGCTTAGATCTCGGAGATGGCTACACCTTC. This encodes CASSLDLGDGYTF.

The V gene is TRBV29-1, the J gene TRBJ2-1, with D hard to call. With 4 bases removed from V and 8 bases from J, the gap between germline ends came to 9 bases. The CDR3 consists of 11 residues. Germline CDR1 SQVTM, CDR2 ANQGSEA. CDR3 nucleotides: TGCAGCGTTGGTGATGTGGATGAGCAGTTCTTC. Translation: CSVGDVDEQFF.

This sequence joins TRBV18 and TRBJ2-3; 9 bases are shared with TRBD2. The CDR3 is 15 amino acids. Trimming cost V 3 bases and J 5 bases; bases outside gene matches: 6. The germline CDR1 and CDR2 sequences are KGHSH and LQKENI. CDR3 nucleotides: TGTGCCAGCTCACCCAAAGCGGGAGGTCAAGATACGCAGTATTTT. Encoded protein: CASSPKAGGQDTQYF.

This clone appeared once. This chain uses TRBV20-1 with TRBJ2-7; 8 bases map to TRBD1. The junction had 3 bases not matched to a gene; V was cut back by 5 bases and J by 6 bases. The germline gives CDR1 DFQATT, CDR2 SNEGSKA (reference sequence). CDR3 length: 11 amino acids. The CDR3 DNA sequence: TGCAGTGCTTGGACAGGGACCGAGCAGTACTTC. This gives the protein CSAWTGTEQYF.

The chain is built from TRBV19 and TRBJ1-1; the D gene is possibly TRBD1 (6 bases). Germline CDR1 and CDR2: LNHDA and SQIVND (reference sequence). Between the trimmed V and J ends, which lost 7 bases and 3 bases, there was a span of 12 bases. CDR3 size: 13 residues. CDR3 coding DNA: TGTGCCAGTACAATTAGGGGGGACACTGAAGCTTTCTTT. Protein product: CASTIRGDTEAFF.

Concerning this clone itself: A far larger clone is one base from this, pointing to a likely read error. The sample has other DNA sequences that encode this CDR3 too. The chain carries TRBV25-1 and TRBJ2-2; 12 bases agree with TRBD1. Germline V gives CDR1 MGHDK, CDR2 SYGVNS. The CDR3 length is 15 residues. CDR3 protein: CASRGTGGASGELFF. The DNA for the CDR3 is TGTGCTAGCAGGGGGACAGGGGGCGCTTCCGGGGAGCTGTTTTTT.

Concerning this clone itself: A read error likely explains this, since a far larger clone differs by one base. The CDR3 carries no conserved terminal phenylalanine or tryptophan, so it likely arises from a read error. The chain recombines TRBV19 with TRBJ1-2; 7 bases line up with TRBD1. CDR3 length: 13 amino acids. Germline-derived CDR1 and CDR2 are LNHDA and SQIVND (reference sequence). Trimming took 5 bases from V and 4 from J; bases not matched to a gene: 4. CDR3 amino acids: CASSRQGTYGYTL. CDR3 nucleotide sequence: TGTGCCAGTAGTCGACAGGGCACCTATGGCTACACCCTC.

This clone came up a few times. V is TRBV18 and J is TRBJ2-5, with D uncertain. Trimming took 4 bases from V and 5 from J, leaving 14 bases between them. This CDR3 has 14 residues. Germline V lookup: CDR1 KGHSH, CDR2 LQKENI. The CDR3 loop is CASSRMGSGETQYF. DNA of the CDR3: TGTGCCAGCTCACGAATGGGGTCTGGGGAGACCCAGTACTTC.

The V and J genes are TRBV19 and TRBJ1-5; TRBD1 aligns across 7 bases. This CDR3 has 17 amino acids. V was pared by 4 bases and J by 5 bases, with 14 bases of the junction left unmatched. Germline V CDR1 and CDR2: LNHDA, SQIVND (reference sequence). In DNA form, the CDR3 reads TGTGCCAGTAGTAAGGTGGAACAGGGGCCCGTCCATCAGCCCCAGCATTTT. It specifies CASSKVEQGPVHQPQHF.

J is TRBJ2-1 and V is TRBV4-3, with 10 positions matching TRBD1. Germline CDR1 LGHNA, CDR2 YSLEER. Losses at the gene ends were 4 bases for V and 4 bases for J; bases not matched to a gene: 10. The CDR3 has 17 amino acids. The CDR3 spells CASSRSSGTGAYNEQFF. The DNA for the CDR3 is TGCGCCAGCAGCCGATCCTCCGGGACAGGGGCGTACAATGAGCAGTTCTTC.

Regarding this clone: A far larger clone is a single base away, which makes a read error likely. This chain connects TRBV7-9 to TRBJ2-7; 7 nucleotides align to TRBD2. This CDR3 has 16 residues. V gave up 5 bases and J gave up 7 bases; unmatched junction bases: 17. Germline V CDR1 and CDR2: SEHNR, FQNEAQ (reference sequence). The CDR3 loop reads CASSPRGDPRPVEQYF. The DNA of the CDR3 is TGTGCCAGCAGCCCCCGGGGGGACCCCAGGCCGGTGGAGCAGTACTTC.

This clone was observed a few times. This likely stems from a read error, as it lies one base from a far larger clone. The CDR3 does not close with the conserved phenylalanine or tryptophan, likely indicating a read error. The rearrangement links TRBV2 to TRBJ2-4, with 8 bases matching TRBD1. This CDR3 has 14 residues. The V gene's germline CDR1 is SNHLY and CDR2 FYNNEI. V lost 0 bases, J lost 8 bases, and 3 bases stayed unmatched. The CDR3 protein is CASSEARGPDIQYL. DNA for the CDR3: TGTGCCAGCAGTGAAGCCAGGGGGCCGGACATTCAGTACTTA.

The J gene is TRBJ2-7, the V gene TRBV19; D remains ambiguous. Germline CDR1 and CDR2: LNHDA and SQIVND (reference sequence). This CDR3 spans 14 amino acids. V dropped 2 bases and J dropped 0 bases, with 8 bases sitting between them. The CDR3 DNA reads as TGTGCCAGTAGTATACAGGAGAGCTCCTACGAGCAGTACTTC. Translation gives CASSIQESSYEQYF.

The chain links TRBV19 to TRBJ2-1, with D maybe TRBD2 (6 bases). The germline V gene encodes CDR1 LNHDA and CDR2 SQIVND (reference sequence). The CDR3 totals 13 residues. V gave up 0 bases and J gave up 8 bases, with 8 bases separating them. DNA of the CDR3: TGTGCCAGTAGTATAGATAGGGAGGATGAGCAGTTCTTC. It codes for CASSIDREDEQFF. The whole variable domain, filled in from reference TRBV19 and TRBJ2-1, reads DGGITQSPKYLFRKEGQNVTLSCEQNLNHDAMYWYRQDPGQGLRLIYYSQIVNDFQKGDIAEGYSVSREKKESFPLTVTSAQKNPTAFYLCASSIDREDEQFFGPGTRLTVL.

Notes on this clone: This likely stems from a read error, as it lies one base from a far larger clone. The rearrangement joins TRBV5-1 to TRBJ2-5; D not resolved. The J call may be incorrect, as the DNA end agrees better with TRBJ2-7. The CDR3 consists of 12 residues. CDR1 SGHRS and CDR2 YFSETQ come from the germline V gene. The CDR3 region has the DNA TGCGCCAGCATATTGGACTCCTACGAGCAGTACTTC. Its protein is CASILDSYEQYF.

The chain employs TRBV18 and TRBJ1-2, with TRBD1 as a possible D gene (6 bases). The V gene lost 3 bases and the J gene lost 3 bases, with 14 bases spanning the gap. Germline CDR1 is KGHSH and CDR2 is LQKENI. This CDR3 is 15 amino acids long. CDR3 loop: CASSPGGAQDYGYTF. The CDR3 DNA is TGTGCCAGCTCACCGGGGGGGGCGCAGGACTATGGCTACACCTTC.

On this clone itself: Given a far larger clone just one base away, this is likely a sequencing read error. This sequence joins TRBV27 and TRBJ2-7; D remains ambiguous. The germline V and J ends were trimmed by 2 bases and 2 bases, with 19 bases remaining between them. This CDR3 has 17 amino acids. Germline CDR1 is MNHEY and CDR2 is SMNVEV (reference sequence). The CDR3 nucleotides read TGTGCCAGCAGTTTAAGGCAAACCGTGACGGAACCCTACGAGCAGTACTTC. Its translation: CASSLRQTVTEPYEQYF.

This clone was seen only a few times. This chain links TRBV5-1 with TRBJ2-5; D not certain. CDR1 is SGHRS, CDR2 YFSETQ, per germline. The CDR3 runs 14 residues. The germline V and J ends were trimmed by 7 bases and 3 bases, with 16 bases remaining between them. In nucleotides, the CDR3 is TGCGCCAGCGCCACTCCTGGGTCAGAAGAGACCCAGTACTTC. Residues: CASATPGSEETQYF.

The rearrangement joins TRBV9 to TRBJ2-3; 9 nucleotides align to TRBD2. The CDR3 covers 18 residues. The germline V gene has CDR1 SGDLS and CDR2 YYNGEE. V trimming: 0 bases; J trimming: 4 bases; junction bases outside the gene matches: 12. DNA of the CDR3: TGTGCCAGCAGCGTAGGCAATAGCGGGAGTGTCGGCGCAGATACGCAGTATTTT. Translated, it gives CASSVGNSGSVGADTQYF.

In the case of this clone: A far more abundant clone sits one base away, making this likely a read error. Other DNA sequences in the same sample also yield this CDR3. The chain employs TRBV5-4 and TRBJ1-1, with D maybe TRBD1 (5 bases). Germline V gene data show CDR1 as SGHNT and CDR2 as YYREEE (reference sequence). The CDR3 runs 14 residues. Trimming removed 5 bases from V and 1 base from J, with 12 bases in between. Here the CDR3 reads CASRGARENTEAFF. CDR3 nucleotides: TGTGCCAGCAGAGGGGCAAGGGAGAACACTGAAGCTTTCTTT.

V and J are TRBV28 and TRBJ2-7, with TRBD2 as a possible D gene (5 bases). Trimming took off 5 bases at V and 2 bases at J, with 16 bases between the two ends. This CDR3 spans 15 amino acids. Per the germline V gene, CDR1 is MDHEN and CDR2 is SYDVKM. DNA of the CDR3: TGTGCCAGCAGTCTCCTCCCACTAGTTACCTACGAGCAGTACTTC. It encodes CASSLLPLVTYEQYF.

This clone was recorded a few times. V usage is TRBV6-1 and J usage is TRBJ1-5, with D possibly being TRBD1 (5 bases). Germline CDR1 and CDR2: MNHNS and SASEGT. V was trimmed by 6 bases and J by 11 bases, leaving 14 bases between them. This CDR3 is built from 12 residues. The CDR3 coding sequence is TGTGCCAGCAGCCGAGACAGTTCGGCCCAGCATTTT. This gives the protein CASSRDSSAQHF.

This clone has a count of ten or more. The chain combines TRBV18 with TRBJ1-4, with D perhaps TRBD1 (5 bases). V lost 3 bases to trimming and J lost 7 bases, with 12 bases between them. Germline CDR1 reads KGHSH; CDR2 reads LQKENI. CDR3 size: 14 residues. DNA of the CDR3: TGTGCCAGCTCACCCACAGGTTGGAGTGAAAAACTGTTTTTT. Protein: CASSPTGWSEKLFF.

Worth noting for this clone: A far larger clone lies a single base away; this is likely a read error. This chain uses TRBV6-5 with TRBJ2-5; TRBD1 agrees at 10 bases. Germline CDR1 reads MNHEY; CDR2 reads SVGAGI. This CDR3 has 14 amino acids. V lost 5 bases, J lost 5 bases, and 5 bases stayed unmatched. CDR3 sequence reads: CASSTGTGVETQYF. In DNA form, the CDR3 reads TGTGCCAGCAGTACCGGGACAGGGGTCGAGACCCAGTACTTC.

This clone appeared once. Just one base apart from a much larger clone, this may be a read error. Other DNA sequences in the same sample also yield this CDR3. The chain recombines TRBV7-6 with TRBJ2-7, with D possibly matching TRBD1 (6 bases). The germline CDR1 and CDR2 sequences are SGHVS and FNYEAQ. The CDR3 contains 14 residues. The CDR3 region is CASSPIQGDYEQYF. CDR3 nucleotides: TGTGCCAGCAGCCCTATACAGGGAGACTACGAGCAGTATTTC.

CDR3 region: CASSETGDSTEAFF. The CDR3, as DNA: TGTGCCAGCAGCGAAACAGGGGATTCCACTGAAGCTTTCTTT. The chain carries TRBV21-1 and TRBJ1-1; TRBD1 was called by the table and not checked on the DNA. TRBV21-1 is a known pseudogene. The length of the CDR3 is 14 residues.